This T cell receptor (beta chain) was sequenced in a study of blood T cell repertoires in COVID-19. At the level of the study: The origin of the acute and convalescent COVID-19 samples was the United States, Italy and Spain. PBMCs, B-cell-depleted T cells, or T cells provided the cDNA or gDNA that made up the material.

As originally analysed: Estimated nucleated cell counts came from reference gene primer amplification. Clones were sequenced by immunoSEQ multiplex PCR, and TCRdb holds only the in-frame ones, with some missing. The DNA was the basis for D and trimming; V, J and clone size are from that table. The sample holds 95,000 to 150,000 clones, roughly 72% seen once. This CDR3 has 13 amino acids. V gave up 0 bases and J gave up 4 bases, with 9 bases separating them. Germline V gene data show CDR1 as GTSNPN and CDR2 as SVGIG (reference sequence). Sequences were obtained from peripheral blood. The chain employs TRBV30 and TRBJ1-2; no definite D call. This clonotype was sampled from a man in his sixties with acute or convalescent COVID-19. The CDR3 here is CAWSVVSSYGYTF. CDR3 coding DNA: TGTGCCTGGAGTGTGGTTTCTAGCTATGGCTACACCTTC.